The clone carrying this T cell receptor beta chain showed up just a few times. Its antigen is not known. A multiplex PCR was run with 60 Vbeta primers and 13 Jbeta primers. The protocol was immunoSEQ multiplex PCR, while the TCRdb copy is restricted to in-frame clones and leaves out a portion. This sample has tens of thousands of clones, with around 60% found just once. This CDR3 is 13 amino acids long. Deletions cut 4 bases from V and 5 bases from J, with 11 bases between. Germline V CDR1 and CDR2: LGHNA, YSLEER. These data are taken from a study of cytomegalovirus exposure and HLA in healthy donors. Study-level findings and limits: Across HLA loci, a later analysis found differing TCR association rates, with DRB1 most and HLA-C fewest. It was only CMV serostatus that was available as immune exposure information. A later analysis linked a missense DCLRE1C variant to TCR beta V- and J-gene trimming.

The receptor's source is a human donor in good health. The rearrangement joins TRBV4-3 to TRBJ1-1; unclear D gene. The sequenced sample consisted of PBMCs. This CDR3 reads CASSPARGTEAFF. CDR3 sequence (DNA): TGCGCCAGCAGCCCAGCCCGGGGAACTGAAGCTTTCTTT.